The rows below give T cell receptor beta chains drawn from one sample of a study of somatic mutations in cytotoxic T cells in rheumatoid arthritis. The protocol was immunoSEQ multiplex PCR, while the TCRdb copy is restricted to in-frame clones and leaves out a portion. The sample carries 18,000 or so clones, 70% to 75% recorded once. The sample comprised CD8+ T cells sorted from blood. All receptors derive from an older woman in good health. The CDR3 runs from the conserved cysteine through the conserved F or W. Fields, in order: J gene, D gene, V gene, clone size, CDR3 protein, CDR3 DNA. The D gene is left open where the match is weak. Only part of the rows carry a size: once, few, many, or a class if the clone is expanded.

j_gene: TRBJ1-1; d_gene: TRBD1; v_gene: TRBV19; abundance: .; CDR3aa: CASSEDRVLTEAFF; CDR3nt: TGTGCCAGTAGCGAGGACAGGGTTTTAACTGAAGCTTTCTTT
j_gene: TRBJ1-3; d_gene: .; v_gene: TRBV6-5; abundance: .; CDR3aa: CASTPRADSGNTIYF; CDR3nt: TGTGCCAGCACTCCCCGGGCCGATTCTGGAAACACCATATATTTT
j_gene: TRBJ1-2; d_gene: .; v_gene: TRBV7-9; abundance: .; CDR3aa: CASRLEGNSNYGYTF; CDR3nt: TGTGCCAGCAGGCTTGAGGGCAATTCTAACTATGGCTACACCTTC
j_gene: TRBJ1-4; d_gene: .; v_gene: TRBV14; abundance: medium-sized; CDR3aa: CASSQEAVGEKLFF; CDR3nt: TGTGCCAGCAGCCAAGAGGCGGTTGGTGAAAAACTGTTTTTT
j_gene: TRBJ1-6; d_gene: .; v_gene: TRBV25-1; abundance: few; CDR3aa: CASSEGQDWSPLHF; CDR3nt: TGTGCCAGCAGTGAGGGGCAGGATTGGTCACCCCTCCACTTT
j_gene: TRBJ2-1; d_gene: TRBD2; v_gene: TRBV6-5; abundance: .; CDR3aa: CASSSSGGDYNEQFF; CDR3nt: TGTGCCAGCAGTTCTAGCGGGGGGGACTACAATGAGCAGTTCTTC
j_gene: TRBJ2-7; d_gene: .; v_gene: TRBV5-1; abundance: .; CDR3aa: CASSLGAGYEQYF; CDR3nt: TGCGCCAGCAGCTTGGGTGCCGGCTACGAGCAGTACTTC
j_gene: TRBJ2-7; d_gene: .; v_gene: TRBV2; abundance: .; CDR3aa: CASRGTVYEQYF; CDR3nt: TGTGCCAGCAGGGGTACAGTGTACGAGCAGTACTTC
j_gene: TRBJ1-1; d_gene: .; v_gene: TRBV7-9; abundance: few; CDR3aa: CASSLYRLREAFF; CDR3nt: TGTGCCAGCAGCTTATACCGGCTCCGTGAAGCTTTCTTT
j_gene: TRBJ2-7; d_gene: TRBD1; v_gene: TRBV6-5; abundance: .; CDR3aa: CASSYDRDSPYEQYF; CDR3nt: TGTGCCAGCAGCTATGACCGGGACAGTCCCTACGAGCAGTACTTC
j_gene: TRBJ1-6; d_gene: TRBD1; v_gene: TRBV5-1; abundance: .; CDR3aa: CASSLEGQGNSPLHF; CDR3nt: TGCGCCAGCAGCTTGGAGGGACAGGGTAATTCACCCCTCCACTTT
j_gene: TRBJ2-7; d_gene: .; v_gene: TRBV2; abundance: .; CDR3aa: CASFRSPYEQYF; CDR3nt: TGTGCCAGCTTCCGGAGCCCCTACGAGCAGTACTTC
j_gene: TRBJ1-6; d_gene: .; v_gene: TRBV7-8; abundance: once; CDR3aa: CASSLTDRRYNSPLHF; CDR3nt: TGTGCCAGCAGCTTGACAGACAGGCGATATAATTCACCCCTCCACTTT
j_gene: TRBJ2-6; d_gene: TRBD1; v_gene: TRBV6-1; abundance: .; CDR3aa: CASSGTGSGANVLTF; CDR3nt: TGTGCCAGCAGCGGGACAGGGTCTGGGGCCAACGTCCTGACTTTC
j_gene: TRBJ2-7; d_gene: .; v_gene: TRBV30; abundance: .; CDR3aa: CAWSSDNYEQYF; CDR3nt: TGTGCCTGGAGCTCCGACAACTACGAGCAGTACTTC
j_gene: TRBJ1-2; d_gene: TRBD1; v_gene: TRBV5-1; abundance: .; CDR3aa: CASGQSRTGGVYGYTF; CDR3nt: TGCGCCAGCGGACAATCCCGGACAGGGGGCGTCTATGGCTACACCTTC
j_gene: TRBJ1-5; d_gene: .; v_gene: TRBV27; abundance: .; CDR3aa: CASCPSTGALANQPQHF; CDR3nt: TGTGCCAGCTGCCCCTCGACTGGAGCCTTAGCAAATCAGCCCCAGCATTTT
j_gene: TRBJ2-5; d_gene: TRBD2; v_gene: TRBV4-2; abundance: .; CDR3aa: CASSQGGGNQETQYF; CDR3nt: TGTGCCAGCAGCCAGGGCGGGGGAAACCAAGAGACCCAGTACTTC
j_gene: TRBJ2-2; d_gene: .; v_gene: TRBV5-6; abundance: .; CDR3aa: CASSLSGFTGELFF; CDR3nt: TGTGCCAGCAGCTTGTCTGGATTCACCGGGGAGCTGTTTTTT
j_gene: TRBJ2-7; d_gene: .; v_gene: TRBV11-2; abundance: .; CDR3aa: CASSLVSRGRYEQYF; CDR3nt: TGTGCCAGCAGCTTAGTTAGCCGCGGCCGCTACGAGCAGTACTTC
j_gene: TRBJ1-1; d_gene: .; v_gene: TRBV28; abundance: .; CDR3aa: CASRLVGNTEAFF; CDR3nt: TGTGCCAGCAGGCTGGTAGGGAACACTGAAGCTTTCTTT
j_gene: TRBJ2-3; d_gene: TRBD2; v_gene: TRBV29-1; abundance: .; CDR3aa: CSVETSGGLTDTQYF; CDR3nt: TGCAGCGTTGAAACTAGCGGGGGGCTCACAGATACGCAGTATTTT
j_gene: TRBJ2-7; d_gene: .; v_gene: TRBV27; abundance: once; CDR3aa: CASSYQLSPSYEQYF; CDR3nt: TGTGCCAGCAGCTACCAACTATCTCCTTCCTACGAGCAGTACTTC
j_gene: TRBJ2-7; d_gene: TRBD1; v_gene: TRBV5-6; abundance: .; CDR3aa: CASSPTGGLEQYF; CDR3nt: TGTGCCAGCAGCCCGACAGGGGGGCTTGAGCAGTACTTC
j_gene: TRBJ1-1; d_gene: .; v_gene: TRBV9; abundance: few; CDR3aa: CASSVGALPGRNTEAFF; CDR3nt: TGTGCCAGCAGCGTAGGGGCCCTCCCGGGGAGGAACACTGAAGCTTTCTTT
j_gene: TRBJ2-7; d_gene: .; v_gene: TRBV7-2; abundance: .; CDR3aa: CASSSVGGSYEQYF; CDR3nt: TGTGCCAGCAGCTCCGTGGGGGGTTCCTACGAGCAGTACTTC
j_gene: TRBJ2-7; d_gene: TRBD1; v_gene: TRBV27; abundance: .; CDR3aa: CASSPRDRAHLEQYF; CDR3nt: TGTGCCAGCAGTCCCCGGGACAGGGCCCACCTCGAGCAGTACTTC
j_gene: TRBJ1-2; d_gene: TRBD1; v_gene: TRBV9; abundance: .; CDR3aa: CASSFRDSKHGYTF; CDR3nt: TGTGCCAGCAGCTTCCGGGACAGCAAACATGGCTACACCTTC
j_gene: TRBJ1-1; d_gene: TRBD1; v_gene: TRBV27; abundance: .; CDR3aa: CASSPSGGAMGTEAFF; CDR3nt: TGTGCCAGCAGTCCCTCAGGGGGCGCAATGGGGACTGAAGCTTTCTTT
j_gene: TRBJ2-7; d_gene: TRBD1; v_gene: TRBV27; abundance: .; CDR3aa: CATALAGGYGEQYF; CDR3nt: TGTGCCACCGCCCTGGCAGGGGGCTATGGGGAGCAGTACTTC
j_gene: TRBJ2-7; d_gene: TRBD1; v_gene: TRBV27; abundance: once; CDR3aa: CATLGTAPYEQYF; CDR3nt: TGTGCCACCCTCGGGACAGCTCCCTACGAGCAGTACTTC
j_gene: TRBJ2-2; d_gene: .; v_gene: TRBV6-6; abundance: once; CDR3aa: CASSYSVPGPTGELFF; CDR3nt: TGTGCCAGCAGTTACTCGGTACCAGGGCCCACCGGGGAGCTGTTTTTT
j_gene: TRBJ1-4; d_gene: .; v_gene: TRBV7-6; abundance: .; CDR3aa: CASSPPSRENEKLFF; CDR3nt: TGTGCCAGCAGCCCCCCGAGTAGGGAGAATGAAAAACTGTTTTTT
j_gene: TRBJ2-7; d_gene: TRBD1; v_gene: TRBV11-2; abundance: .; CDR3aa: CASSLESGTGFYEQYF; CDR3nt: TGTGCCAGCAGCTTAGAGAGTGGGACAGGCTTCTACGAGCAGTACTTC
j_gene: TRBJ1-1; d_gene: .; v_gene: TRBV27; abundance: once; CDR3aa: CASRRRGTEAFF; CDR3nt: TGTGCCAGCAGGCGGCGGGGCACTGAAGCTTTCTTT
j_gene: TRBJ1-1; d_gene: .; v_gene: TRBV7-9; abundance: once; CDR3aa: CASSRQGEAFF; CDR3nt: TGTGCCAGCAGCCGCCAGGGGGAAGCTTTCTTT
j_gene: TRBJ1-1; d_gene: TRBD1; v_gene: TRBV30; abundance: .; CDR3aa: CAWSKDRVNTEAFF; CDR3nt: TGTGCCTGGAGTAAGGACAGGGTGAACACTGAAGCTTTCTTT
j_gene: TRBJ2-7; d_gene: TRBD2; v_gene: TRBV7-9; abundance: medium-sized; CDR3aa: CASSQWGGSSDEQYF; CDR3nt: TGTGCCAGCAGCCAGTGGGGCGGGAGTAGCGACGAGCAGTACTTC
j_gene: TRBJ2-7; d_gene: .; v_gene: TRBV11-2; abundance: .; CDR3aa: CASSLGPATYEQYF; CDR3nt: TGTGCCAGCAGCTTAGGCCCAGCCACCTACGAGCAGTACTTC